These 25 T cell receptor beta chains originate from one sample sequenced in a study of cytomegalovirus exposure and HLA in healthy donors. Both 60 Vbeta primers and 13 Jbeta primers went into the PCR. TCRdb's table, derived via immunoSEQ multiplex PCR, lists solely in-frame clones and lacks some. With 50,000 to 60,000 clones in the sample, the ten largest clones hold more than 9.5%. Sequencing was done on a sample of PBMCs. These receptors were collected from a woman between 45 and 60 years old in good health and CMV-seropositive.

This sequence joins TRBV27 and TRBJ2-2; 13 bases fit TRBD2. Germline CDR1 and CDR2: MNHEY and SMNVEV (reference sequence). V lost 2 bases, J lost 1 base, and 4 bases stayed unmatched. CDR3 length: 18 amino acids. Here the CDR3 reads CASSLPGLAGENTGELFF. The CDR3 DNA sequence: TGTGCCAGCAGTTTACCAGGACTAGCGGGGGAGAACACCGGGGAGCTGTTTTTT.

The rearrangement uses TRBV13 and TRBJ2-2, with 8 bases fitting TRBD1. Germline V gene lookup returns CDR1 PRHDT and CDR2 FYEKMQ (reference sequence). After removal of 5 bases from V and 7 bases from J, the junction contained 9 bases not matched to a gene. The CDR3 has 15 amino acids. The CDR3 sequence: CASSPGQGIVGELFF. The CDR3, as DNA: TGTGCCAGCAGCCCTGGACAGGGAATAGTCGGGGAGCTGTTTTTT.

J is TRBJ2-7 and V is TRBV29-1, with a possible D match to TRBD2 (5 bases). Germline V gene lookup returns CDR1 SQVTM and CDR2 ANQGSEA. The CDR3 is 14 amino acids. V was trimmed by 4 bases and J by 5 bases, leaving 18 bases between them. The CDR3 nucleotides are TGCAGCGTTGGAAAGTTGAGGGCCCGGGACGAGCAGTACTTC. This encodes CSVGKLRARDEQYF.

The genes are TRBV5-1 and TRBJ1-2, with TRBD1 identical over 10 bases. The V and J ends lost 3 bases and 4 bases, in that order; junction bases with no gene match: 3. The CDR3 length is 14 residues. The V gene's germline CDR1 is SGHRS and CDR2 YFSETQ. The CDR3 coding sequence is TGCGCCAGCAGCTCCGGGACAGGGGTCTATGGCTACACCTTC. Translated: CASSSGTGVYGYTF.

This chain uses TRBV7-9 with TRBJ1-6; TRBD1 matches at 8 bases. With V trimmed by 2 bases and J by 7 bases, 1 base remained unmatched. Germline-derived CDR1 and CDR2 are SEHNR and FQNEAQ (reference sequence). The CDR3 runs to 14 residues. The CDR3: CASSLRDRNSPLHF. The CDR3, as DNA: TGTGCCAGCAGCTTAAGGGACAGGAATTCACCCCTCCACTTT. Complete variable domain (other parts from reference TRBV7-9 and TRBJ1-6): DTGVSQNPRHKITKRGQNVTFRCDPISEHNRLYWYRQTLGQGPEFLTYFQNEAQLEKSRLLSDRFSAERPKGSFSTLEIQRTEQGDSAMYLCASSLRDRNSPLHFGNGTRLTVT.

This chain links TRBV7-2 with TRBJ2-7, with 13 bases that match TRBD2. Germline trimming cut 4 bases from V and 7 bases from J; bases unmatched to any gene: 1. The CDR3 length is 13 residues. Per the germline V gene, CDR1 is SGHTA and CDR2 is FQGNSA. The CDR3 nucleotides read TGTGCCAGCAGCTGGACTAGCGGGGGAGAGCAGTACTTC. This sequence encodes CASSWTSGGEQYF. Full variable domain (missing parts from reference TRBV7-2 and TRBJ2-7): GAGVSQSPSNKVTEKGKDVELRCDPISGHTALYWYRQSLGQGLEFLIYFQGNSAPDKSGLPSDRFSAERTGGSVSTLTIQRTQQEDSAVYLCASSWTSGGEQYFGPGTRLTVT.

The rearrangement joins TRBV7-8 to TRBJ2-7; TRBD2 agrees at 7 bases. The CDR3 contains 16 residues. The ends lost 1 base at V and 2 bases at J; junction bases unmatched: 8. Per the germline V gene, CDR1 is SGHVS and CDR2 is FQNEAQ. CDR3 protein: CASSLGFSGGAYEQYF. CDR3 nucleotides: TGTGCCAGCAGCTTAGGGTTCTCTGGGGGGGCCTACGAGCAGTACTTC.

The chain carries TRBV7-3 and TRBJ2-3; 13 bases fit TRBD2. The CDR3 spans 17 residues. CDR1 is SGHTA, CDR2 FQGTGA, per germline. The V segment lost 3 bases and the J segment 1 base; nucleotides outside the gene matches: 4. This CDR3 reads CASSLPGLAGGTDTQYF. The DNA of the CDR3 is TGTGCCAGCAGCTTGCCCGGACTAGCGGGGGGCACAGATACGCAGTATTTT.

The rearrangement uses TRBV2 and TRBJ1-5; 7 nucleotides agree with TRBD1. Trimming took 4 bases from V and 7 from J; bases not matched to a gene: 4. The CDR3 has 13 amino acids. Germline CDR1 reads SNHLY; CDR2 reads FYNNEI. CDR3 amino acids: CASSGQGGQPQHF. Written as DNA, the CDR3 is TGTGCCAGCAGTGGACAGGGTGGACAGCCCCAGCATTTT.

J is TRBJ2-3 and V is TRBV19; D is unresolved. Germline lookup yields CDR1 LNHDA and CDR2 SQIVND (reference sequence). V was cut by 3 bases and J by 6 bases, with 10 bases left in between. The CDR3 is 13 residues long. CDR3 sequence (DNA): TGTGCCAGTAGTATGATAGAGGAGGATACGCAGTATTTT. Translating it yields CASSMIEEDTQYF.

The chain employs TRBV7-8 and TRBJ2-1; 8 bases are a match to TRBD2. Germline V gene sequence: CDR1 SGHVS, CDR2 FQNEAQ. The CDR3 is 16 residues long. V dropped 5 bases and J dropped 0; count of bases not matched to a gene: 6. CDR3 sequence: CASSRPGGVSYNEQFF. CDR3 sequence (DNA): TGTGCCAGCAGCAGGCCCGGGGGGGTCTCCTACAATGAGCAGTTCTTC.

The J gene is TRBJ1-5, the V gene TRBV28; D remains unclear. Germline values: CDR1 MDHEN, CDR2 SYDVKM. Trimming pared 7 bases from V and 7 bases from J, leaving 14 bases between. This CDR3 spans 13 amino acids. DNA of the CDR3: TGTGCCAGCACCCCTCGGCGGCGACAGCCCCAGCATTTT. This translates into CASTPRRRQPQHF.

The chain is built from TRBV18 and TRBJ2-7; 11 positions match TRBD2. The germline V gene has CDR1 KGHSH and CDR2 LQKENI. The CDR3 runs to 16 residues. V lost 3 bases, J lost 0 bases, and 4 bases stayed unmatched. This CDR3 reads CASSPPTSGSSYEQYF. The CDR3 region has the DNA TGTGCCAGCTCACCCCCCACTAGCGGGAGCTCCTACGAGCAGTACTTC.

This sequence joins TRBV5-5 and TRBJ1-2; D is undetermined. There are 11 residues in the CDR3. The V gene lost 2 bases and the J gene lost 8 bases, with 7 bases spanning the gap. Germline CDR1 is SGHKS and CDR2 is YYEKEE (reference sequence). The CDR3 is CASSFGEGYTF. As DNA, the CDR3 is TGTGCCAGCAGCTTTGGAGAGGGCTACACCTTC.

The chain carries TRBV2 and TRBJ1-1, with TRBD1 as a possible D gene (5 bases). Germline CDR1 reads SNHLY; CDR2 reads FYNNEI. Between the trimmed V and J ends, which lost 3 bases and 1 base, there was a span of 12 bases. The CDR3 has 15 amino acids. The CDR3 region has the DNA TGTGCCAGCAGTGAGGTGATTGACAGGAACACTGAAGCTTTCTTT. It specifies CASSEVIDRNTEAFF.

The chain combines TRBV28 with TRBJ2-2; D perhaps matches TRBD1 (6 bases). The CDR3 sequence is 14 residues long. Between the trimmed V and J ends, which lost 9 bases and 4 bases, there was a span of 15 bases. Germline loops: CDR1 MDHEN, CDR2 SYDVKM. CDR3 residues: CASYAGQFTGELFF. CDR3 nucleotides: TGTGCCAGTTACGCCGGACAGTTCACCGGGGAGCTGTTTTTT. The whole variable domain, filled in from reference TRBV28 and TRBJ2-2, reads DVKVTQSSRYLVKRTGEKVFLECVQDMDHENMFWYRQDPGLGLRLIYFSYDVKMKEKGDIPEGYSVSREKKERFSLILESASTNQTSMYLCASYAGQFTGELFFGEGSRLTVL.

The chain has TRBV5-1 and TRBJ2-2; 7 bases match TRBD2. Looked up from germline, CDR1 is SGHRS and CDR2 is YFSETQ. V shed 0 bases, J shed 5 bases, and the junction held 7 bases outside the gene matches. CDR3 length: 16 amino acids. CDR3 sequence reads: CASSLGLAGGTGELFF. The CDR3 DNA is TGCGCCAGCAGCTTGGGACTAGCCGGAGGGACCGGGGAGCTGTTTTTT.

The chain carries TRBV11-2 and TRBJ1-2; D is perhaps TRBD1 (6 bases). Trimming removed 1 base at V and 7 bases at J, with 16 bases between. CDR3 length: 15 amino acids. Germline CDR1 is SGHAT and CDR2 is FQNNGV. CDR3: CASSLVGTGRGGYTF. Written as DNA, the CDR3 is TGTGCCAGCAGCTTAGTTGGTACAGGGAGAGGTGGCTACACCTTC.

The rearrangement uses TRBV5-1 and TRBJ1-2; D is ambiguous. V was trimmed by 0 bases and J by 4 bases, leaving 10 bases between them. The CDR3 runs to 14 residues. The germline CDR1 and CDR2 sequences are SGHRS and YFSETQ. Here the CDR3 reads CASSLDSSTYGYTF. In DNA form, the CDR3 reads TGCGCCAGCAGCTTGGACAGTTCCACCTATGGCTACACCTTC. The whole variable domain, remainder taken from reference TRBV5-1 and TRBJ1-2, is KAGVTQTPRYLIKTRGQQVTLSCSPISGHRSVSWYQQTPGQGLQFLFEYFSETQRNKGNFPGRFSGRQFSNSRSEMNVSTLELGDSALYLCASSLDSSTYGYTFGSGTRLTVV.

CDR3 DNA: TGTGCCAGCAGCCAGACTAACTATGGCTACACCTTC. Its translation is CASSQTNYGYTF. The chain links TRBV7-9 to TRBJ1-2, with D unresolved. Germline V gives CDR1 SEHNR, CDR2 FQNEAQ (reference sequence). This CDR3 comprises 12 residues. V was trimmed by 5 bases and J by 0 bases, leaving 4 bases between them.

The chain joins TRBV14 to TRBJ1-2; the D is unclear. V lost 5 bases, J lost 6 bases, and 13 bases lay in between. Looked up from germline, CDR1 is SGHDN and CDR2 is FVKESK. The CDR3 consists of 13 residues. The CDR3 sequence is CASSYSNGNGYTF. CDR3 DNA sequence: TGTGCCAGCAGCTATTCCAACGGGAATGGCTACACCTTC.

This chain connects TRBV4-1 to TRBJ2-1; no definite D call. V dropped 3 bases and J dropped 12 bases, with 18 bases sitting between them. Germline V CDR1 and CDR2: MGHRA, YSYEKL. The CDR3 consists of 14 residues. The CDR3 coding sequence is TGCGCCAGCAGCCATGACCTAAAGCAGGTGCGGCAGTTCTTC. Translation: CASSHDLKQVRQFF.

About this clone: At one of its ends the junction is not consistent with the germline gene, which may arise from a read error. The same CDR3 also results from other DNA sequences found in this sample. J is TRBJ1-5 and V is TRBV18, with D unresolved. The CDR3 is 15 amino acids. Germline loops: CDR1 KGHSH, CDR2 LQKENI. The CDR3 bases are TGCGCCAGCTCACAGCGTATAGCTGGCAATCAGCCCCAGCATTTT. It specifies CASSQRIAGNQPQHF.

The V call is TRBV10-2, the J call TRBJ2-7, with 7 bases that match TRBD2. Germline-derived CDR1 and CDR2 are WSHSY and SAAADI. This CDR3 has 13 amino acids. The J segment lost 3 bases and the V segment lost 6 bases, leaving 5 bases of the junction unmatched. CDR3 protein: CASRSGTNYEQYF. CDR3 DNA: TGCGCCAGCAGATCCGGGACTAACTACGAGCAGTACTTC.

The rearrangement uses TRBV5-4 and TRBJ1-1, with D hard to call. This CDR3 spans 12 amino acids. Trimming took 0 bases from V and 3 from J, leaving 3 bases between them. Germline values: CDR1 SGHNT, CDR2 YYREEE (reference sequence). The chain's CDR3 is CASSLEHTEAFF. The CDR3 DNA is TGTGCCAGCAGCTTGGAGCACACTGAAGCTTTCTTT.